Listed here is a single T cell receptor beta chain. No antigen is known for it. The PCR had 60 Vbeta and 13 Jbeta primers. The method was immunoSEQ multiplex PCR; TCRdb's version includes in-frame clones alone and lacks a portion of them. The table shows 140,000 to 150,000 clones, with about 80% occurring only once. This sample was taken from a study of cytomegalovirus exposure and HLA in healthy donors. Study-level results: It has been reported that TCR beta sequences accurately predicted the HLA-A and HLA-B alleles of most subjects.

Sequenced input: PBMCs. This TCR was recovered from a man between 35 and 55 years old in good health and CMV-seronegative.

The CDR3 sequence is CATSRPPDRGGTEAFF. CDR3 bases: TGTGCCACCAGCAGACCGCCGGACAGGGGCGGAACTGAAGCTTTCTTT. The chain employs TRBV15 and TRBJ1-1; 9 nucleotides agree with TRBD1. The CDR3 has 16 amino acids. Per germline, CDR1 LNHNV and CDR2 YYDKDF (reference sequence). V shed 2 bases, J shed 5 bases, and the junction held 9 bases outside the gene matches.